Below, 10 T cell receptor beta chains from the same sample are listed, as sequenced in a study of cytomegalovirus exposure and HLA in healthy donors. PCR used 60 Vbeta primers and 13 Jbeta primers. Method: immunoSEQ multiplex PCR; TCRdb's copy keeps in-frame clones and lacks some. The data hold around 130,000 clones, with 80% observed a single time. Sequences were obtained from PBMCs. The receptors derive from a woman between 40 and 50 years old in good health and CMV-seronegative.

Comments on this clone: The junction departs from germline at one end; a sequencing error may be responsible. The CDR3, as DNA: TGCAGCGTTGTATTAGCGAACTATGGCTACCCCTTC. This sequence encodes CSVVLANYGYPF. The chain carries TRBV29-1 and TRBJ1-2; D gene uncertain. There are 12 residues in the CDR3. The V gene's germline CDR1 is SQVTM and CDR2 ANQGSEA.

On this clone: The sample contains more than one DNA sequence encoding this CDR3. V is TRBV6-1 and J is TRBJ1-4; D perhaps matches TRBD1 (6 bases). CDR1 and CDR2 (germline): MNHNS, SASEGT. CDR3 length: 15 residues. Trimming took off 9 bases at V and 5 bases at J, with 19 bases between the two ends. For the CDR3, the DNA is TGTGCCAGTAGGGAACAGGGAAACTTGAATGAAAAACTGTTTTTT. This gives the protein CASREQGNLNEKLFF.

V and J are TRBV11-2 and TRBJ2-7; weak D call: TRBD2 (5 bases). CDR1 and CDR2 from the germline V gene are SGHAT and FQNNGV. The CDR3 length is 13 residues. V lost 5 bases and J lost 6, with 14 bases in between. CDR3 protein: CASSPAPSGEQYF. DNA of the CDR3: TGTGCCAGCAGCCCGGCGCCCAGCGGCGAGCAGTACTTC. The full variable domain, with the rest looked up from reference TRBV11-2 and TRBJ2-7, is EAGVAQSPRYKIIEKRQSVAFWCNPISGHATLYWYQQILGQGPKLLIQFQNNGVVDDSQLPKDRFSAERLKGVDSTLKIQPAKLEDSAVYLCASSPAPSGEQYFGPGTRLTVT.

The chain links TRBV18 to TRBJ1-5; perhaps TRBD1 as D (6 bases). V was cut by 6 bases and J by 7 bases, with 19 bases left in between. Germline V gene lookup returns CDR1 KGHSH and CDR2 LQKENI. CDR3 length equals 15 residues. CDR3 bases: TGTGCCAGCTCCTCCAAAGAGGGGGAGGGGCAGCCCCAGCATTTT. Encoded protein: CASSSKEGEGQPQHF.

This chain connects TRBV2 to TRBJ2-5; the D gene is possibly TRBD2 (6 bases). Trimming stripped 8 bases from V and 4 bases from J, with 11 bases between. Germline loops: CDR1 SNHLY, CDR2 FYNNEI. This CDR3 has 12 residues. DNA of the CDR3: TGTGCCAGCCGTGGGGAGGCAGAGACCCAGTACTTC. Translation gives CASRGEAETQYF.

The chain uses TRBV4-3 and TRBJ1-4; D may be TRBD1 (6 bases). The CDR3 has 14 residues. V was trimmed by 4 bases and J by 7 bases, leaving 13 bases between them. Looked up from germline, CDR1 is LGHNA and CDR2 is YSLEER. This CDR3 is CASSPQGIGEKLFF. CDR3 DNA sequence: TGCGCCAGCAGCCCTCAGGGGATCGGTGAAAAACTGTTTTTT.

This clone was detected only once. The chain joins TRBV2 to TRBJ2-6; possibly TRBD2 for D (5 bases). This CDR3 comprises 17 residues. Germline CDR1 is SNHLY and CDR2 is FYNNEI. Trimming left V 4 bases short and J 0 bases short, with 13 bases between. This CDR3 reads CASSVRTAGSGANVLTF. The CDR3, as DNA: TGTGCCAGCAGTGTTAGGACCGCGGGCTCTGGGGCCAACGTCCTGACTTTC.

Details on this clone: The junction shows a germline mismatch at one end, possibly a read error. The chain employs TRBV25-1 and TRBJ2-6; maybe TRBD2 (5 bases). Germline V gene data show CDR1 as MGHDK and CDR2 as SYGVNS. CDR3 length equals 16 residues. Written as DNA, the CDR3 is TGTGCCCGCAGGACTGGTGGAGAGACTGGGGCCAACGTCCTGACTTTC. Residues: CARRTGGETGANVLTF.

The chain links TRBV2 to TRBJ1-1, with 8 bases that match TRBD1. The germline V gene has CDR1 SNHLY and CDR2 FYNNEI. CDR3 size: 15 residues. Unmatched junction bases numbered 8, after V lost 8 bases and J lost 0 bases. DNA for the CDR3: TGTGCCAGCCTAGGACAGGGACTCATGAACACTGAAGCTTTCTTT. It encodes CASLGQGLMNTEAFF.

The CDR3 here is CASSLSGTGYNEQFF. The CDR3 DNA sequence: TGTGCCAGCAGCTTAAGTGGGACAGGGTATAATGAGCAGTTCTTC. The chain joins TRBV7-3 to TRBJ2-1; 9 bases are shared with TRBD1. V trimming: 1 base; J trimming: 7 bases; junction bases outside the gene matches: 5. Germline CDR1 reads SGHTA; CDR2 reads FQGTGA. The CDR3 is 15 amino acids.